The clone carrying this T cell receptor beta chain came up once. CDR1 is SQVTM, CDR2 ANQGSEA, per germline. The V end lost 4 bases, the J end lost 2 bases, and 14 bases lay between the germline ends. This CDR3 has 15 amino acids. Participant-given clinical history determined each cohort assignment. These data come from a study of blood T cell repertoires in COVID-19. Study-level information: Samples representing acute and convalescent COVID-19 were sourced from the United States, Italy and Spain.

Sequencing used immunoSEQ multiplex PCR; TCRdb keeps in-frame clones, though not all of them. The sample consists of almost 400,000 clones, more than 75% of them appearing once. The sequencing sample was made of PBMCs or T cells enriched from blood (not recorded which). This chain links TRBV29-1 with TRBJ1-4; D may be TRBD1 (6 bases). This clonotype was obtained from a woman aged 25 to 39 with acute COVID-19. The CDR3 here is CSVVEIGQTNEKLFF. In nucleotides, the CDR3 is TGCAGCGTTGTAGAAATCGGACAGACTAATGAAAAACTGTTTTTT.